This T cell receptor (beta chain) is from a study of blood T cell repertoires in COVID-19. The CDR3 loop spans 15 amino acids. Trimming shortened V by 4 bases and J by 5 bases, and 16 bases separated the two germline ends. Germline CDR1 reads LGHDT; CDR2 reads YNNKEL (reference sequence). As originally analysed: Reference gene primer amplification yielded estimated nucleated cell counts. Some clones are missing from TCRdb's copy, which holds only in-frame ones; the method was immunoSEQ multiplex PCR. D and trimming come from the DNA, and the V and J calls and clone size come from that table. The data contain under 60,000 clones, 80% to 95% of them singletons.

The material sequenced was peripheral blood. This TCR derives from a human donor in a cohort sampled during active COVID-19. J is TRBJ2-3 and V is TRBV3-1 (or the pseudogene TRBV3-2); D is possibly TRBD2 (7 bases). The DNA of the CDR3 is TGTGCCAGCAGCCCTGGGGGGGCCACGGGAGATACGCAGTATTTT. It encodes CASSPGGATGDTQYF.